The 9 T cell receptor beta chains reported below all come from one sample, sequenced in a study of blood T cell repertoires in COVID-19. Clones were sequenced by immunoSEQ multiplex PCR, and TCRdb holds only the in-frame ones, with some missing. Of roughly 200,000 clones listed, 85% to 90% were seen once; the top ten hold 0.62%. The sample comprised peripheral blood. These receptors were obtained from a man aged 50 to 59 with acute or convalescent COVID-19.

The chain is built from TRBV7-9 and TRBJ2-7, with 16 positions matching TRBD2. The CDR3 totals 18 residues. Germline V CDR1 and CDR2: SEHNR, FQNEAQ (reference sequence). With 5 bases clipped from V and 2 bases from J, the junction kept 9 bases outside the gene matches. CDR3: CASSPAGLAGGPAYEQYV. CDR3 coding DNA: TGTGCCAGCAGCCCCGCGGGACTAGCGGGGGGGCCGGCCTACGAGCAGTACGTC.

The sample holds a few counts of this clone. This sequence joins TRBV5-4 and TRBJ1-1; 7 bases line up with TRBD1. V lost 0 bases and J lost 1; bases outside the gene matches: 3. Germline loops: CDR1 SGHNT, CDR2 YYREEE (reference sequence). CDR3 length: 15 residues. The CDR3 nucleotides read TGTGCCAGCAGCTTGGGTCCAGGGGGGAACACTGAAGCTTTCTTT. Its protein is CASSLGPGGNTEAFF. The full variable domain, rest sourced from reference TRBV5-4 and TRBJ1-1, is ETGVTQSPTHLIKTRGQQVTLRCSSQSGHNTVSWYQQALGQGPQFIFQYYREEENGRGNFPPRFSGLQFPNYSSELNVNALELDDSALYLCASSLGPGGNTEAFFGQGTRLTVV.

This chain connects TRBV11-2 to TRBJ2-5, with TRBD1 matching over 8 bases. Trimming at V came to 1 base and at J to 1 base, leaving 2 bases not matched to a gene. The CDR3 has 15 amino acids. Germline V lookup: CDR1 SGHAT, CDR2 FQNNGV. The CDR3 DNA reads TGTGCCAGCAGCTTAGGACAGGGGCGCCAAGAGACCCAGTACTTC. Its protein is CASSLGQGRQETQYF.

This clone was detected once. The chain joins TRBV6-2 or TRBV6-3 to TRBJ1-1; no definite D call. Germline loops: CDR1 MNHEY, CDR2 SVGEGT. V was shortened by 6 bases and J by 4 bases, with 9 bases between the two germline ends. The CDR3 is made up of 12 amino acids. The CDR3 DNA reads TGTGCCAGCAGCCCGGGAGGCACTGAAGCTTTCTTT. The encoded protein is CASSPGGTEAFF.

V usage is TRBV27 and J usage is TRBJ1-1, with D possibly TRBD1 on 5 matching bases. This CDR3 is 13 amino acids long. Germline values: CDR1 MNHEY, CDR2 SMNVEV (reference sequence). Trimming took off 2 bases at V and 4 bases at J, with 8 bases between the two ends. In nucleotides, the CDR3 is TGTGCCAGCAGTTTAAACGGGGGCACTGAAGCTTTCTTT. Its translation: CASSLNGGTEAFF.

The chain is built from TRBV13 and TRBJ1-2; weak D call: TRBD1 (6 bases). CDR1 and CDR2 from the germline V gene are PRHDT and FYEKMQ (reference sequence). This CDR3 spans 13 amino acids. The ends were cut back, 6 bases at V and 4 bases at J, with 12 bases in the middle. This CDR3 reads CASSIGTTYGYTF. The DNA of the CDR3 is TGTGCCAGCAGTATCGGGACAACCTATGGCTACACCTTC.

The chain links TRBV27 to TRBJ2-1; 12 bases map to TRBD2. The CDR3 has 16 residues. V lost 7 bases and J lost 7; bases outside the gene matches: 11. Germline lookup yields CDR1 MNHEY and CDR2 SMNVEV (reference sequence). The CDR3: CASTRLLAGGWNEQFF. The CDR3, as DNA: TGTGCCAGCACCCGGCTGCTAGCGGGAGGGTGGAATGAGCAGTTCTTC.

The rearrangement uses TRBV18 and TRBJ1-3; 10 bases agree with TRBD1. The CDR3 is 16 residues long. J lost 0 bases, V lost 4 bases, and 3 bases had no gene match. The V gene's germline CDR1 is KGHSH and CDR2 LQKENI. DNA for the CDR3: TGTGCCAGCTCACGCCGGGACAGGGGCTCTGGAAACACCATATATTTT. It yields the protein CASSRRDRGSGNTIYF.

This clone was detected a few times. The CDR3, as DNA: TGCGCCAGCAGTGAGTTAGGGGTAGCCGCGATCTATGGCTACACCTTC. Its translation: CASSELGVAAIYGYTF. The J gene is TRBJ1-2, the V gene TRBV10-1; D possibly corresponds to TRBD1 (5 bases). Trimming removed 1 base from V and 4 bases from J, with 16 bases in between. Per germline, CDR1 WNHNN and CDR2 SYGVQD (reference sequence). CDR3 length: 16 residues.